This TCR beta chain originates from a study of T cell repertoires in cytomegalovirus infection. Looking at the study overall: Selection of CMV epitopes for the study included recently identified HLA-C-restricted and well-studied HLA-B-restricted ones. Study-level points and caveats: Cumulative public TCR beta family frequency identified carriers of CMV plus the relevant HLA. HLA-C-restricted CMV clonotypes gave the most frequent clonotype in two of eight donors.

Each CDR3 protein gets one entry after TCRdb re-called the reads with MiXCR. The table records over 250,000 distinct CDR3 sequences, 22% of them present only once. This clonotype showed up many times. No antigen is known for it. With V trimmed by 3 bases and J by 4 bases, 9 bases remained unmatched. In germline, CDR1 is SGHTA, CDR2 FQGNSA. The CDR3 sequence is 18 residues long. Sequenced material: cultured PBMCs, taken from culture after CMV antigen stimulation. The receptor was derived from a human donor in good health (CMV status not recorded). Some clones in this sample may be carry-over from other donors' samples. The rearrangement links TRBV7-2 to TRBJ2-1, with 13 nucleotides matching TRBD2. The DNA of the CDR3 is TGTGCCAGCAGCTTCGGACTAGCGGGAGAGGGGGGTTACAATGAGCAGTTCTTC. It is translated as CASSFGLAGEGGYNEQFF.